This entry lists 32 T cell receptor beta chains sequenced from one sample in a study of cytomegalovirus exposure and HLA in healthy donors. This PCR relied on a set of 60 Vbeta primers and 13 Jbeta primers. Assay used: immunoSEQ multiplex PCR; TCRdb lists only in-frame clones, some missing. This repertoire shows more than 60,000 clones, 70% to 85% found once; its top ten account for 7.5% to 9.5%. Material: PBMCs. Receptors originate from a man aged 40-50 years in good health and CMV-seropositive.

The chain carries TRBV2 and TRBJ2-5; D not resolved. With 6 bases removed from V and 5 bases from J, the gap between germline ends came to 13 bases. CDR1 and CDR2 from the germline V gene are SNHLY and FYNNEI. The CDR3 is made up of 13 amino acids. This CDR3 reads CASRGQLTETQYF. DNA for the CDR3: TGTGCCAGCAGGGGCCAGTTGACGGAGACCCAGTACTTC. Full variable domain (remainder filled in from reference TRBV2 and TRBJ2-5): EPEVTQTPSHQVTQMGQEVILRCVPISNHLYFYWYRQILGQKVEFLVSFYNNEISEKSEIFDDQFSVERPDGSNFTLKIRSTKLEDSAMYFCASRGQLTETQYFGPGTRLLVL.

This clone turned up a few times. This chain's CDR3 is CSVMTGVNSNQPQHF. DNA for the CDR3: TGCAGCGTTATGACAGGAGTGAATAGCAATCAGCCCCAGCATTTT. J is TRBJ1-5 and V is TRBV29-1; D is possibly TRBD1 (6 bases). Between the trimmed V and J ends, which lost 5 bases and 0 bases, there was a span of 14 bases. Germline CDR1 and CDR2: SQVTM and ANQGSEA. The CDR3 is 15 residues long.

This clone occurred a few times. Other DNA variants within this sample encode the same CDR3. This rearrangement joins TRBV2 to TRBJ2-7, with D unclear. Per the germline V gene, CDR1 is SNHLY and CDR2 is FYNNEI. Trimming left V 9 bases short and J 2 bases short, with 17 bases between. The CDR3 covers 14 residues. The chain's CDR3 is CASFKQKTAYEQYF. The DNA of the CDR3 is TGTGCCAGTTTCAAACAGAAGACGGCCTACGAGCAGTACTTC.

V usage is TRBV6-6 and J usage is TRBJ1-2; no definite D call. The CDR3 has 13 amino acids. Germline V lookup: CDR1 MNHNY, CDR2 SVGAGI (reference sequence). The V end was cut by 5 bases, the J end by 4 bases, with 11 bases between. CDR3 in amino acids: CASSAQPSYGYTF. In DNA form, the CDR3 reads TGTGCCAGCAGTGCTCAACCGAGCTATGGCTACACCTTC.

The chain employs TRBV6-4 and TRBJ2-1, with D maybe TRBD2 (7 bases). The CDR3 contains 15 residues. V lost 2 bases and J lost 3, with 11 bases in between. The germline gives CDR1 MRHNA, CDR2 SNTAGT. In nucleotides, the CDR3 is TGTGCCAGCAGTGACGGGGGAGGGGGCTACAATGAGCAGTTCTTC. The encoded protein is CASSDGGGGYNEQFF.

This clone occurred many times. The V call is TRBV6-6, the J call TRBJ2-7, with a tentative D call TRBD1 (6 bases). Germline lookup yields CDR1 MNHNY and CDR2 SVGAGI (reference sequence). V was pared by 5 bases and J by 0 bases, with 17 bases between. CDR3 size: 16 residues. The CDR3 nucleotides read TGTGCCAGCAGTCCAACCGGGACACCCTCCTCCTACGAGCAGTACTTC. Its translation is CASSPTGTPSSYEQYF.

This chain links TRBV9 with TRBJ1-1; 8 positions agree with TRBD1. The CDR3 runs 16 residues. Germline V gene sequence: CDR1 SGDLS, CDR2 YYNGEE. V shed 5 bases, J shed 0 bases, and the junction held 9 bases outside the gene matches. The CDR3 protein is CASRDIRQGLNTEAFF. The DNA for the CDR3 is TGTGCCAGCAGGGATATAAGACAGGGGTTGAACACTGAAGCTTTCTTT.

This clone was recorded a few times. This chain connects TRBV5-1 to TRBJ2-3; 11 bases agree with TRBD2. CDR1 is SGHRS and CDR2 is YFSETQ in the germline V gene. This CDR3 contains 15 residues. Germline trimming cut 4 bases from V and 2 bases from J; bases unmatched to any gene: 3. CDR3 bases: TGCGCCAGCAGCCTTAGCGGGAGGGCCACAGATACGCAGTATTTT. Translating gives CASSLSGRATDTQYF.

The V gene is TRBV5-1, the J gene TRBJ1-1, with 7 bases lining up with TRBD1. Germline CDR1 reads SGHRS; CDR2 reads YFSETQ. Unmatched junction bases numbered 10, after V lost 10 bases and J lost 1 base. The CDR3 is 14 residues long. For the CDR3, the DNA is TGCGCCGGCACCACAGGACAGGCGAACACTGAAGCTTTCTTT. Residues: CAGTTGQANTEAFF. Supplemented by reference TRBV5-1 and TRBJ1-1, the full variable domain reads KAGVTQTPRYLIKTRGQQVTLSCSPISGHRSVSWYQQTPGQGLQFLFEYFSETQRNKGNFPGRFSGRQFSNSRSEMNVSTLELGDSALYLCAGTTGQANTEAFFGQGTRLTVV.

The CDR3 here is CASSDQTGTSGGPLNIQYF. The CDR3 coding sequence is TGTGCCAGCAGTGACCAAACTGGGACTAGCGGGGGGCCATTAAACATTCAGTACTTC. This chain links TRBV6-1 with TRBJ2-4; 15 bases fit TRBD2. This CDR3 has 19 residues. Trimming took 3 bases from V and 6 from J; bases not matched to a gene: 12. The germline CDR1 and CDR2 sequences are MNHNS and SASEGT.

J is TRBJ1-2 and V is TRBV6-1; 7 nucleotides match TRBD1. The ends lost 5 bases at V and 8 bases at J; junction bases unmatched: 5. Germline-derived CDR1 and CDR2 are MNHNS and SASEGT. The CDR3 consists of 12 residues. CDR3 nucleotides: TGTGCCAGCAGTAGAGACAGGGAAGGCTACACCTTC. Protein sequence: CASSRDREGYTF.

This chain joins TRBV7-2 and TRBJ2-1; 8 bases match TRBD2. The trim removed 4 bases at V and 0 bases at J, leaving 8 bases unmatched. In germline, CDR1 is SGHTA, CDR2 FQGNSA. The CDR3 spans 17 residues. CDR3 in amino acids: CASSSPLAGLSYNEQFF. The CDR3 DNA reads as TGTGCCAGCAGCTCCCCGCTAGCGGGCCTCTCCTACAATGAGCAGTTCTTC. Based on the CDR3 plus reference TRBV7-2 and TRBJ2-1, the full variable domain is GAGVSQSPSNKVTEKGKDVELRCDPISGHTALYWYRQSLGQGLEFLIYFQGNSAPDKSGLPSDRFSAERTGGSVSTLTIQRTQQEDSAVYLCASSSPLAGLSYNEQFFGPGTRLTVL.

The rearrangement uses TRBV19 and TRBJ1-2; 12 nucleotides match TRBD1. This CDR3 has 14 residues. Germline V gene data show CDR1 as LNHDA and CDR2 as SQIVND (reference sequence). V lost 4 bases to trimming and J lost 14 bases; unmatched junction nucleotides: 11. CDR3 in DNA: TGTGCCAGTAGTACCGCCGGGACAGGGGGCGGGAAAACCTTC. It translates to CASSTAGTGGGKTF.

The rearrangement links TRBV5-6 to TRBJ2-5; 10 nucleotides agree with TRBD2. CDR1 and CDR2 from the germline V gene are SGHDT and YYEEEE. V gave up 1 base and J gave up 2 bases; unmatched junction bases: 11. The CDR3 sequence is 18 residues long. The CDR3 reads CASSLRVRSGRDQETQYF. In nucleotides, the CDR3 is TGTGCCAGCAGCTTGAGGGTTAGAAGCGGGAGGGATCAAGAGACCCAGTACTTC.

Written as DNA, the CDR3 is TGTGCCAGCAGCGTAGATCCGGGACTAGCGCTGGAGACCCAGTACTTC. It specifies CASSVDPGLALETQYF. This chain joins TRBV9 and TRBJ2-5, with 10 bases identical to TRBD2. V shed 0 bases, J shed 5 bases, and the junction held 7 bases outside the gene matches. Germline CDR1 and CDR2: SGDLS and YYNGEE. The length of the CDR3 is 16 residues.

The chain recombines TRBV28 with TRBJ1-5, with no clear D. Germline V gene data show CDR1 as MDHEN and CDR2 as SYDVKM. The CDR3 spans 13 residues. Trimming took 6 bases from V and 1 from J, leaving 7 bases between them. The CDR3 reads CASSFGSNQPQHF. DNA of the CDR3: TGTGCCAGCAGCTTTGGCAGCAATCAGCCCCAGCATTTT.

The chain has TRBV6-5 and TRBJ1-1; 7 bases are a match to TRBD1. With V trimmed by 4 bases and J by 2 bases, 10 bases remained unmatched. Germline V lookup: CDR1 MNHEY, CDR2 SVGAGI. This CDR3 has 16 amino acids. CDR3 sequence reads: CASSFRAPGGNTEAFF. The CDR3 coding sequence is TGTGCCAGCAGTTTTCGGGCCCCAGGGGGAAACACTGAAGCTTTCTTT.

This sequence joins TRBV11-2 and TRBJ2-7; 7 bases are shared with TRBD1. Germline values: CDR1 SGHAT, CDR2 FQNNGV. Trimming took 4 bases from V and 0 from J; bases not matched to a gene: 9. The CDR3 has 16 residues. CDR3 DNA: TGTGCCAGCAGCTCCCGGGACAGCAAAACCTCCTACGAGCAGTACTTC. Residues: CASSSRDSKTSYEQYF.

J is TRBJ2-1 and V is TRBV27; TRBD1 matches 8 bases. The V gene's germline CDR1 is MNHEY and CDR2 SMNVEV (reference sequence). V gave up 5 bases and J gave up 3 bases; unmatched junction bases: 6. This CDR3 is built from 15 residues. As DNA, the CDR3 is TGTGCCAGCAGTATCGGACAGGGTTACTACAATGAGCAGTTCTTC. This sequence encodes CASSIGQGYYNEQFF.

The J gene is TRBJ1-1, the V gene TRBV5-1; TRBD1 is a possible D gene (5 bases). CDR1 is SGHRS, CDR2 YFSETQ, per germline. The CDR3 spans 14 residues. V was shortened by 5 bases and J by 0 bases, with 11 bases between the two germline ends. The CDR3, as DNA: TGCGCCAGCAGGGGGCAGGCGATGAACACTGAAGCTTTCTTT. Translated: CASRGQAMNTEAFF.

V gene TRBV2 combines with J gene TRBJ2-5, with a weak D call TRBD1 (6 bases). V was pared by 7 bases and J by 5 bases, with 11 bases between. From germline, CDR1 is SNHLY and CDR2 FYNNEI. CDR3 length equals 12 residues. Here the CDR3 reads CASTLQGETQYF. CDR3 bases: TGTGCCAGCACCCTCCAGGGGGAGACCCAGTACTTC.

As to this clone: Distinct nucleotide sequences in the sample also encode this CDR3. The rearrangement joins TRBV2 to TRBJ2-1; 7 bases fit TRBD2. With V trimmed by 0 bases and J by 13 bases, 6 bases remained unmatched. The CDR3 has 13 amino acids. Looked up from germline, CDR1 is SNHLY and CDR2 is FYNNEI. The CDR3, as DNA: TGTGCCAGCAGTGAAGCGCTGGGGAGGGAACAGTTCTTC. This codes for CASSEALGREQFF.

The chain joins TRBV27 to TRBJ1-5, with D possibly being TRBD1 (6 bases). Germline V CDR1 and CDR2: MNHEY, SMNVEV (reference sequence). This CDR3 spans 15 amino acids. The V end was cut by 5 bases, the J end by 3 bases, with 14 bases between. CDR3 amino acids: CASSAGGSYNQPQHF. The CDR3 DNA reads TGTGCCAGCAGTGCGGGGGGCAGTTACAATCAGCCCCAGCATTTT.

The chain is built from TRBV6-5 and TRBJ1-6; 9 bases agree with TRBD1. CDR1 is MNHEY and CDR2 is SVGAGI in the germline V gene. This CDR3 is built from 15 residues. J was trimmed by 7 bases and V by 5 bases; bases with no gene match: 6. CDR3 in amino acids: CASSGQGRGNSPLHF. The CDR3 DNA follows: TGTGCCAGCAGTGGACAGGGGCGTGGGAATTCACCCCTCCACTTT.

This clone was seen just once. The chain links TRBV15 to TRBJ2-2, with 8 bases aligning to TRBD1. The CDR3 contains 16 residues. The germline CDR1 and CDR2 sequences are LNHNV and YYDKDF (reference sequence). V shed 8 bases and J 5 bases; nucleotides not matched to a gene: 13. CDR3 DNA sequence: TGTGCCACCCGACAAATAGACAGGGGTAATACCGGGGAGCTGTTTTTT. It is translated as CATRQIDRGNTGELFF.

The chain recombines TRBV29-1 with TRBJ2-3, with D possibly matching TRBD2 (6 bases). The CDR3 is 14 residues long. V lost 6 bases to trimming and J lost 2 bases, with 15 bases between them. From germline, CDR1 is SQVTM and CDR2 ANQGSEA. CDR3 protein: CSVEGMAVTDTQYF. The DNA for the CDR3 is TGCAGCGTGGAGGGGATGGCAGTCACAGATACGCAGTATTTT.

The chain joins TRBV14 to TRBJ1-2; weak D call: TRBD1 (5 bases). The CDR3 length is 16 residues. Germline values: CDR1 SGHDN, CDR2 FVKESK. Trimming shortened V by 4 bases and J by 0 bases, and 15 bases separated the two germline ends. CDR3: CASSPLGAGPNYGYTF. CDR3 nucleotides: TGTGCCAGCAGCCCCCTTGGGGCCGGCCCTAACTATGGCTACACCTTC. The variable domain in full, completed from reference TRBV14 and TRBJ1-2, reads EAGVTQFPSHSVIEKGQTVTLRCDPISGHDNLYWYRRVMGKEIKFLLHFVKESKQDESGMPNNRFLAERTGGTYSTLKVQPAELEDSGVYFCASSPLGAGPNYGYTFGSGTRLTVV.

This chain links TRBV7-2 with TRBJ1-4; 9 bases fit TRBD1. In germline, CDR1 is SGHTA, CDR2 FQGNSA. CDR3 length: 14 residues. Trimming took 6 bases from V and 4 from J; bases not matched to a gene: 3. CDR3 sequence reads: CASRPDRGNEKLFF. The CDR3 coding sequence is TGTGCCAGCAGACCGGACAGGGGTAATGAAAAACTGTTTTTT. The full variable domain, in which reference TRBV7-2 and TRBJ1-4 provide the parts outside the CDR3, is GAGVSQSPSNKVTEKGKDVELRCDPISGHTALYWYRQSLGQGLEFLIYFQGNSAPDKSGLPSDRFSAERTGGSVSTLTIQRTQQEDSAVYLCASRPDRGNEKLFFGSGTQLSVL.

The chain joins TRBV30 to TRBJ1-4; 8 nucleotides match TRBD1. CDR3 length: 16 residues. V shed 1 base, J shed 5 bases, and the junction held 9 bases outside the gene matches. CDR1 is GTSNPN, CDR2 SVGIG, per germline (reference sequence). The CDR3, as DNA: TGTGCCTGGAGTGGAAGCGGTACAGGGGGAAATGAAAAACTGTTTTTT. Translating gives CAWSGSGTGGNEKLFF. Supplemented by reference TRBV30 and TRBJ1-4, the full variable domain reads SQTIHQWPATLVQPVGSPLSLECTVEGTSNPNLYWYRQAAGRGLQLLFYSVGIGQISSEVPQNLSASRPQDRQFILSSKKLLLSDSGFYLCAWSGSGTGGNEKLFFGSGTQLSVL.

The chain employs TRBV10-3 and TRBJ1-1; 8 bases align to TRBD1. The germline V gene encodes CDR1 ENHRY and CDR2 SYGVKD. This CDR3 has 14 residues. Unmatched junction bases numbered 5, after V lost 7 bases and J lost 1 base. This CDR3 reads CAIIGQGTNTEAFF. CDR3 DNA: TGTGCCATCATCGGACAGGGTACGAACACTGAAGCTTTCTTT.

J is TRBJ2-3 and V is TRBV11-2; 10 bases fit TRBD2. J was trimmed by 2 bases and V by 6 bases; bases with no gene match: 8. The CDR3 contains 16 residues. The germline V gene encodes CDR1 SGHAT and CDR2 FQNNGV. The CDR3 nucleotides read TGTGCCAGCAGGTCCATACTAGCGGGACCCACAGATACGCAGTATTTT. Its protein is CASRSILAGPTDTQYF.

This clone was recorded once. The CDR3 DNA sequence: TGTGCCAGCAGAGATTTAAAACGGACTAGCGTTTACAATGAGCAGTTCTTC. Its translation is CASRDLKRTSVYNEQFF. The chain recombines TRBV27 with TRBJ2-1, with 9 positions matching TRBD2. Germline V gene data show CDR1 as MNHEY and CDR2 as SMNVEV (reference sequence). CDR3 size: 17 residues. Unmatched junction bases numbered 13, after V lost 6 bases and J lost 4 bases.